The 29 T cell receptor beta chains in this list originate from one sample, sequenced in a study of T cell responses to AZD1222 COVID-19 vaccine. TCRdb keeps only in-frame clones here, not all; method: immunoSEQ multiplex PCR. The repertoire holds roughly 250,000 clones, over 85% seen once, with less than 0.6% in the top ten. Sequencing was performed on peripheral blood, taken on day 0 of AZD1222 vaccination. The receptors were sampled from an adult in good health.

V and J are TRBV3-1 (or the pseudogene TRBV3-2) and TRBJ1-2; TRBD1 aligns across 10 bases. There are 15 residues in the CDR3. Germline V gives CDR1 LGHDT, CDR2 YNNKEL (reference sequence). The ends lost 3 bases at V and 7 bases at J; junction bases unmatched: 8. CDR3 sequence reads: CASSQRTGGSGGYTF. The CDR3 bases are TGTGCCAGCAGCCAGCGGACAGGGGGATCGGGTGGCTACACCTTC.

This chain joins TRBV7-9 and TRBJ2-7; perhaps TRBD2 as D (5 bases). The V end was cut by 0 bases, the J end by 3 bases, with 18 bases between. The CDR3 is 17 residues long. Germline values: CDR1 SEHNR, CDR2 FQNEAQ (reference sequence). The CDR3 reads CASSLASGGAAGYEQYF. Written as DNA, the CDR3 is TGTGCCAGCAGCTTAGCTTCAGGTGGAGCGGCCGGCTACGAGCAGTACTTC.

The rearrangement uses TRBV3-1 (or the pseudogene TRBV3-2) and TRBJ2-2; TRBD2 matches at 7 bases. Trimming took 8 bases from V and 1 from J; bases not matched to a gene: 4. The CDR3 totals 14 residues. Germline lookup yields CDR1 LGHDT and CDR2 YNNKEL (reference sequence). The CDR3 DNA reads TGTGCCAGCGGTGCTAGCGGGAACACCGGGGAGCTGTTTTTT. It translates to CASGASGNTGELFF.

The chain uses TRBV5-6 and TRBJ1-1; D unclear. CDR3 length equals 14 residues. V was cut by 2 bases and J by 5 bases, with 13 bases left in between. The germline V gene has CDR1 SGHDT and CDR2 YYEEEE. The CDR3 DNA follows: TGTGCCAGCAGCTTAAGTGGAAGCGGGACTGAAGCTTTCTTT. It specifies CASSLSGSGTEAFF.

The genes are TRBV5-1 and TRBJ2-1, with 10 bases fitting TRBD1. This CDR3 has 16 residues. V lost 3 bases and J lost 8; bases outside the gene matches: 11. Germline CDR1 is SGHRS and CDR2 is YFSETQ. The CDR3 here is CASSSKTGTGADEQFF. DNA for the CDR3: TGCGCCAGCAGCTCTAAAACCGGGACAGGGGCTGATGAGCAGTTCTTC.

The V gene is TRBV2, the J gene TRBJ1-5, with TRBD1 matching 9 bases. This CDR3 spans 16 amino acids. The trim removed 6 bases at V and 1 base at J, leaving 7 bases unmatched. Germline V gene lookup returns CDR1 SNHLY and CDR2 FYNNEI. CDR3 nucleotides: TGTGCCAGCAGCGTAACAGGGGGCCCAAGCAATCAGCCCCAGCATTTT. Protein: CASSVTGGPSNQPQHF. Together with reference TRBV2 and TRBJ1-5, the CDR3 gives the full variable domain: EPEVTQTPSHQVTQMGQEVILRCVPISNHLYFYWYRQILGQKVEFLVSFYNNEISEKSEIFDDQFSVERPDGSNFTLKIRSTKLEDSAMYFCASSVTGGPSNQPQHFGDGTRLSIL.

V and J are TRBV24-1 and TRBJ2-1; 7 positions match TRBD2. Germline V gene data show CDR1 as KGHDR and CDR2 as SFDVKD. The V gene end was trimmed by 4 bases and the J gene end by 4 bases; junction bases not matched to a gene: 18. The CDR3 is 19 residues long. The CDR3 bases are TGTGCCACCAGTGACTCGGGACTAAGCCGTAGCGGAGCATACAATGAGCAGTTCTTC. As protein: CATSDSGLSRSGAYNEQFF.

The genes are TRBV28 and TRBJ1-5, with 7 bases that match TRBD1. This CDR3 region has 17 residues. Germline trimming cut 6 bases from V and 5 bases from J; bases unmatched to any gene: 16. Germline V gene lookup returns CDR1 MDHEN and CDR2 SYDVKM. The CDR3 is CASRSGPPQGWDQPQHF. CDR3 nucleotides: TGTGCCAGCAGATCGGGTCCCCCACAGGGGTGGGATCAGCCCCAGCATTTT.

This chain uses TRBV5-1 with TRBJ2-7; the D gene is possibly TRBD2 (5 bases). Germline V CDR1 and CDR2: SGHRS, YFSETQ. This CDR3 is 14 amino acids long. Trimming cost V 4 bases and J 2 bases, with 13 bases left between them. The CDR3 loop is CASSRASGPYEQYF. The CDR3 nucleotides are TGCGCCAGCAGCAGAGCAAGCGGCCCCTACGAGCAGTACTTC.

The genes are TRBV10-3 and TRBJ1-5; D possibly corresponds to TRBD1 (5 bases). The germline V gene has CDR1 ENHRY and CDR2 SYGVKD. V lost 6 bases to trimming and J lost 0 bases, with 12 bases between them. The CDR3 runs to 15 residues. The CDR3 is CAISPRGDSNQPQHF. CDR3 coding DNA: TGTGCCATCAGCCCACGGGGGGATAGCAATCAGCCCCAGCATTTT.

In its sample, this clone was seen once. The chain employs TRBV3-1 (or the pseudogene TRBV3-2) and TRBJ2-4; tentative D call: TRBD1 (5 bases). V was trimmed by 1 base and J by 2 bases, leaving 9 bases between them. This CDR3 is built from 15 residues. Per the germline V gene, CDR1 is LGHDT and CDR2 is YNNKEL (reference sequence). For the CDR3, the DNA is TGTGCCAGCAGCCAAGGTCCAGGGCCCAAAAACATTCAGTACTTC. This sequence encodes CASSQGPGPKNIQYF.

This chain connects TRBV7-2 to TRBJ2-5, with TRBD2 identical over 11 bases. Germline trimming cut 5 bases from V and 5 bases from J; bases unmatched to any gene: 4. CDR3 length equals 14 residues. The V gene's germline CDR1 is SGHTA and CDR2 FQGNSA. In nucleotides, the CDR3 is TGTGCCAGCAGCGATAGCGGGAGGGTGGAGACCCAGTACTTC. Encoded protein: CASSDSGRVETQYF.

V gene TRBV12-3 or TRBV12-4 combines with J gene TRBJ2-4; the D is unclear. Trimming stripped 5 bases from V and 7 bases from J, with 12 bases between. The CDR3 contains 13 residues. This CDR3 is CASSVDTRNIQYF. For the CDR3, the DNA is TGTGCCAGCAGTGTAGACACGAGGAACATTCAGTACTTC.

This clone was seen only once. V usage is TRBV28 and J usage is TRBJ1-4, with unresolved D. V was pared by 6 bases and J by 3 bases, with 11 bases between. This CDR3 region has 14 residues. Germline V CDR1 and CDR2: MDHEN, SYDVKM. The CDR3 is CASREGGPNEKLFF. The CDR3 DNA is TGTGCCAGCAGGGAGGGTGGCCCTAATGAAAAACTGTTTTTT. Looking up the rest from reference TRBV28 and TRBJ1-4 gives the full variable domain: DVKVTQSSRYLVKRTGEKVFLECVQDMDHENMFWYRQDPGLGLRLIYFSYDVKMKEKGDIPEGYSVSREKKERFSLILESASTNQTSMYLCASREGGPNEKLFFGSGTQLSVL.

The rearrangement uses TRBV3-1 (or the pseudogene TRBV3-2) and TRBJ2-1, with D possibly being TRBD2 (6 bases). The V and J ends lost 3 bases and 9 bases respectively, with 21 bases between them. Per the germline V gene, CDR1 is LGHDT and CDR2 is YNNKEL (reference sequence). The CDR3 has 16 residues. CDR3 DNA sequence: TGTGCCAGCAGCCAGTCGGTGGCGGGACCCCTTGGTGAGCAGTTCTTC. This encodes CASSQSVAGPLGEQFF.

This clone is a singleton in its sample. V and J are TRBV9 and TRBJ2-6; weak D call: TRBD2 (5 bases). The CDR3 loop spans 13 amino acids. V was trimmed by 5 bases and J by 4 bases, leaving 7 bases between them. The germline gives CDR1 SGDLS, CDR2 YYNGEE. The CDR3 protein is CASRPGGANVLTF. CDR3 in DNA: TGTGCCAGCAGGCCGGGGGGGGCCAACGTCCTGACTTTC.

The CDR3, as DNA: TGTGCCAGCAGCCCGGGGACAGGGCGAAACGAAAAACTGTTTTTT. Translating gives CASSPGTGRNEKLFF. This chain connects TRBV7-9 to TRBJ1-4; TRBD1 aligns across 9 bases. The CDR3 is 15 residues long. V was pared by 5 bases and J by 8 bases, with 9 bases of the junction left unmatched. Germline V gives CDR1 SEHNR, CDR2 FQNEAQ (reference sequence).

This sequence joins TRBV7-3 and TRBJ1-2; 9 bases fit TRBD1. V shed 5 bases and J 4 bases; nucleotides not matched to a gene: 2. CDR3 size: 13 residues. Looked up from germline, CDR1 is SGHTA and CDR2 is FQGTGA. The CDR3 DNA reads TGTGCCAGCAGCCCGGGACAGGGCTATGGCTACACCTTC. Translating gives CASSPGQGYGYTF.

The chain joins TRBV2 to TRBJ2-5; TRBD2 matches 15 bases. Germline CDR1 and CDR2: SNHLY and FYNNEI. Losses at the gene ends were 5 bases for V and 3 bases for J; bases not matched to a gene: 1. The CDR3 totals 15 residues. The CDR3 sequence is CASSWTSGREETQYF. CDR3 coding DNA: TGTGCCAGCAGTTGGACTAGCGGGAGGGAAGAGACCCAGTACTTC.

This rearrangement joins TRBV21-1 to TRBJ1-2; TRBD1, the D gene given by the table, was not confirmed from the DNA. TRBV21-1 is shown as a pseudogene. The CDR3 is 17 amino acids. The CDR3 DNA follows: TGTGCCAGCAGTCCAGAACCGGGACAGGGGGAGGACTATGGCTACACCTTC. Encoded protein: CASSPEPGQGEDYGYTF.

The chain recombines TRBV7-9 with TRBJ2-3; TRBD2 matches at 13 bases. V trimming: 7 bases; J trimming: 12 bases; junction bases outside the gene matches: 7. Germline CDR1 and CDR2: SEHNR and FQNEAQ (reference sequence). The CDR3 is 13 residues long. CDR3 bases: TGTGCCAGCACACCGGGACTAGCGGGATCCCAGTATTTT. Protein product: CASTPGLAGSQYF.

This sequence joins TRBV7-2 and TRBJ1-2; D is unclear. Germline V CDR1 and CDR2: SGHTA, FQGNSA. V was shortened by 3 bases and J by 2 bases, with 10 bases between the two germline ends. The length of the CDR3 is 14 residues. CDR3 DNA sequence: TGTGCCAGCAGCTTGGAGACGGCAAACTATGGCTACACCTTC. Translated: CASSLETANYGYTF.

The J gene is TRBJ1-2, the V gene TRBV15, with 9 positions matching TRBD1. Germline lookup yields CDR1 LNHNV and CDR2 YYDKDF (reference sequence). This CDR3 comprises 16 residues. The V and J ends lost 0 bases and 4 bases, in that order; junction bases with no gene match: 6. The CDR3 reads CATSRDLGQGSYGYTF. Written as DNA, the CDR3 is TGTGCCACCAGCAGAGACCTTGGACAGGGGTCCTATGGCTACACCTTC. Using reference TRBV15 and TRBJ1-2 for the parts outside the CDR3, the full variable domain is DAMVIQNPRYQVTQFGKPVTLSCSQTLNHNVMYWYQQKSSQAPKLLFHYYDKDFNNEADTPDNFQSRRPNTSFCFLDIRSPGLGDTAMYLCATSRDLGQGSYGYTFGSGTRLTVV.

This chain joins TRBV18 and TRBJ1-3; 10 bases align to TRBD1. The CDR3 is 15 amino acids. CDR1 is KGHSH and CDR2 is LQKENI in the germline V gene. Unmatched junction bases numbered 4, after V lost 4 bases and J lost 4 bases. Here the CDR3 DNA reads TGTGCCAGCTCACTTGACAGGGGGCGCGGAAACACCATATATTTT. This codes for CASSLDRGRGNTIYF.

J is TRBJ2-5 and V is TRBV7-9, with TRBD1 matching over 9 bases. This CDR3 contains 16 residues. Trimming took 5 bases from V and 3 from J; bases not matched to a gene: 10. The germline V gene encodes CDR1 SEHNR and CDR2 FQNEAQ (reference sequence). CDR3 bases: TGTGCCAGCAGCGGACGAAACAGGGGGCGCGAAGAGACCCAGTACTTC. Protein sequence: CASSGRNRGREETQYF.

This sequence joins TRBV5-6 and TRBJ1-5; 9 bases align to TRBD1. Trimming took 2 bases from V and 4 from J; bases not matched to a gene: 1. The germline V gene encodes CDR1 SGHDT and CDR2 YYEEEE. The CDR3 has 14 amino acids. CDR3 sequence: CASSFGTGNQPQHF. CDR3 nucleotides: TGTGCCAGCAGCTTCGGGACAGGGAATCAGCCCCAGCATTTT. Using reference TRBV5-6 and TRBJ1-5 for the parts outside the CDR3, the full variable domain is DAGVTQSPTHLIKTRGQQVTLRCSPKSGHDTVSWYQQALGQGPQFIFQYYEEEERQRGNFPDRFSGHQFPNYSSELNVNALLLGDSALYLCASSFGTGNQPQHFGDGTRLSIL.

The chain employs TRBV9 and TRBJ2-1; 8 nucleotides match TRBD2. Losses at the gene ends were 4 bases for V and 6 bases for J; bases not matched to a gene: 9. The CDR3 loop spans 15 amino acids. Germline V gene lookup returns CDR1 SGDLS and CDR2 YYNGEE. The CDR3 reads CASSPRGGAGNEQFF. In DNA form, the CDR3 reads TGTGCCAGCAGCCCCCGGGGGGGAGCAGGCAATGAGCAGTTCTTC.

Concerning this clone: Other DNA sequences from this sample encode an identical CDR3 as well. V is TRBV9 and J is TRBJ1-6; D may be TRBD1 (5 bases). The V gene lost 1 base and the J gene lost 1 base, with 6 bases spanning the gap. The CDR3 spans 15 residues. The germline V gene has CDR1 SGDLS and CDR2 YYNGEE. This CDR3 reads CASSVQGSYNSPLHF. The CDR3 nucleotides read TGTGCCAGCAGCGTACAGGGTTCCTATAATTCACCCCTCCACTTT.

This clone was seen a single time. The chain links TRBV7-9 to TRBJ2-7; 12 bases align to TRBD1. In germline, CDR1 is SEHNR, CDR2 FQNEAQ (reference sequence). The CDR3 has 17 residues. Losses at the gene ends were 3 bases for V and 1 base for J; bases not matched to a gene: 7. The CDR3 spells CASSFAGTGGISYEQYF. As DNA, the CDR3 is TGTGCCAGCAGCTTCGCCGGGACAGGGGGCATTTCCTACGAGCAGTACTTC. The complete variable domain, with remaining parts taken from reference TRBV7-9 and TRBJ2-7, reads DTGVSQNPRHKITKRGQNVTFRCDPISEHNRLYWYRQTLGQGPEFLTYFQNEAQLEKSRLLSDRFSAERPKGSFSTLEIQRTEQGDSAMYLCASSFAGTGGISYEQYFGPGTRLTVT.